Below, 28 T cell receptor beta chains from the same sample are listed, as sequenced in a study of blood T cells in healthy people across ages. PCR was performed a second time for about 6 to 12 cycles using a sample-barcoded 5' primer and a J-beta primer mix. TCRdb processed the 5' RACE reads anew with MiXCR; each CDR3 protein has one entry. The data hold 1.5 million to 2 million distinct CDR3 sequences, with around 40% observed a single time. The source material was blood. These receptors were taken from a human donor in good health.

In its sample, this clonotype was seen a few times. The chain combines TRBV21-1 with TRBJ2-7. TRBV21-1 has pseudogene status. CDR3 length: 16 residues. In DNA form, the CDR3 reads TGTGCCAGCAGCAATTTCCTTCGGGGAAGGAGCTACGAGCAGTACTTC. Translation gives CASSNFLRGRSYEQYF.

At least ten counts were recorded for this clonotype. CDR3 sequence reads: CASSYSRQGAETQYF. The CDR3 DNA follows: TGTGCCAGCAGTTACTCGAGGCAGGGTGCAGAGACCCAGTACTTC. The genes are TRBV6-2 or TRBV6-3 and TRBJ2-5; perhaps TRBD1 as D (5 bases). Germline V CDR1 and CDR2: MNHEY, SVGEGT. The CDR3 spans 15 residues. Between the trimmed V and J ends, which lost 0 bases and 4 bases, there was a span of 12 bases.

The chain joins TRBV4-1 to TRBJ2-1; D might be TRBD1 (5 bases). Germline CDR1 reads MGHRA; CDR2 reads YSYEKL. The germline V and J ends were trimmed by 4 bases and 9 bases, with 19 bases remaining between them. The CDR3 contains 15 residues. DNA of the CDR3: TGCGCCAGCAGCCTATCCCAAATGGGGCTACGTGAGCAGTTCTTC. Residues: CASSLSQMGLREQFF.

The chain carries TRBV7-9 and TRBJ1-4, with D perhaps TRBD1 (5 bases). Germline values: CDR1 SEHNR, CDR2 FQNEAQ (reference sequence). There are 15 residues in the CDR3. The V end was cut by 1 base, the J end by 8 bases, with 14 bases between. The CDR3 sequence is CASSLDGGIEEKLFF. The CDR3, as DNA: TGTGCCAGCAGCTTAGATGGGGGAATAGAAGAAAAACTGTTTTTT.

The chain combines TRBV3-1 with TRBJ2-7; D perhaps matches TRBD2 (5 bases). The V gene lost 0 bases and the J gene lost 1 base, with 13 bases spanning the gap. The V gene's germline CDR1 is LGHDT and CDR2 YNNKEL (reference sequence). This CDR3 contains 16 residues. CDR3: CASSQDPRVLSYEQYF. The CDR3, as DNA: TGTGCCAGCAGCCAAGACCCGCGGGTGTTGTCCTACGAGCAGTACTTC.

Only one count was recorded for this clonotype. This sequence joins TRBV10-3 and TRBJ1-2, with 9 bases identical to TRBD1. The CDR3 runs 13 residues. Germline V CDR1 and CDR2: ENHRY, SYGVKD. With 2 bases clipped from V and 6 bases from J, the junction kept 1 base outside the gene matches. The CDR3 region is CAISEGQGHGYTF. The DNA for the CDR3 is TGTGCCATCAGTGAGGGACAGGGGCATGGCTACACCTTC.

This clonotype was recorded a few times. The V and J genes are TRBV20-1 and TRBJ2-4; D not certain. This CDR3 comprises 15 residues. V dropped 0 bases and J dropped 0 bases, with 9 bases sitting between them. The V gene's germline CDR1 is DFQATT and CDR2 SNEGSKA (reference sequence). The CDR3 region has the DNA TGCAGTGCTAGAGAATCTTTCCTAGCCAAAAACATTCAGTACTTC. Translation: CSARESFLAKNIQYF.

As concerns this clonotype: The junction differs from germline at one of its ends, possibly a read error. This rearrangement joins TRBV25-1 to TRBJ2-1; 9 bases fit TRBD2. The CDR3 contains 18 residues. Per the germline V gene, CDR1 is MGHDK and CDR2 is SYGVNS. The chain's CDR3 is CASSGISGGPSSHNEQFF. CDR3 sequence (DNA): TGTGCTAGCAGTGGAATTAGCGGGGGTCCCAGCTCCCACAATGAGCAGTTCTTC. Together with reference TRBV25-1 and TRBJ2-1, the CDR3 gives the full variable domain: EADIYQTPRYLVIGTGKKITLECSQTMGHDKMYWYQQDPGMELHLIHYSYGVNSTEKGDLSSESTVSRIRTEHFPLTLESARPSHTSQYLCASSGISGGPSSHNEQFFGPGTRLTVL.

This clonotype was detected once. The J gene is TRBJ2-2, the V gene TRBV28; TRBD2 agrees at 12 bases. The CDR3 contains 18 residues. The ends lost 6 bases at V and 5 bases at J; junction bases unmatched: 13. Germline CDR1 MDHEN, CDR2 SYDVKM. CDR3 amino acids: CASSPWASGGAVTGELFF. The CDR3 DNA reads TGTGCCAGCAGCCCCTGGGCTAGCGGGGGGGCCGTTACCGGGGAGCTGTTTTTT.

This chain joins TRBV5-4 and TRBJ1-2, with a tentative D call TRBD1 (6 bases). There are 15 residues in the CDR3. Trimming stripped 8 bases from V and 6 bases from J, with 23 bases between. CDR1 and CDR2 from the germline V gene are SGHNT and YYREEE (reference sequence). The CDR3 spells CASLTYGQSIDGYTF. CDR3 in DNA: TGTGCCAGTTTAACCTATGGACAGTCAATCGATGGCTACACCTTC.

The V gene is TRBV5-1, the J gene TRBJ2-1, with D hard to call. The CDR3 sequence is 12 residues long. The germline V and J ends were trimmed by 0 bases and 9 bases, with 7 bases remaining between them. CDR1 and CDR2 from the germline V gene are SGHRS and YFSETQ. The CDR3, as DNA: TGCGCCAGCAGCTTGGAGGGTTTTGAGCAGTTCTTC. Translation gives CASSLEGFEQFF.

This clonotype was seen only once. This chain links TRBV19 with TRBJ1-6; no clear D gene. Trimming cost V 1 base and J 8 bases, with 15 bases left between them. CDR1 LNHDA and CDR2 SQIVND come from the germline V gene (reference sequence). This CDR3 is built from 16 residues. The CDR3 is CASSIGWMYSDSPLHF. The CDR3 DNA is TGTGCCAGTAGTATAGGGTGGATGTACTCGGATTCACCCCTCCACTTT.

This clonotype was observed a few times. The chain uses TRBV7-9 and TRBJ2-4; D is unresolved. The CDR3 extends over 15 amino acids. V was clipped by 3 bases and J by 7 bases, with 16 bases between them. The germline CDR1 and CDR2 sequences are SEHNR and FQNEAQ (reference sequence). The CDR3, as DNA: TGTGCCAGCAGCTTGGGCCGGAACTCTGTGAACATTCAGTACTTC. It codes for CASSLGRNSVNIQYF.

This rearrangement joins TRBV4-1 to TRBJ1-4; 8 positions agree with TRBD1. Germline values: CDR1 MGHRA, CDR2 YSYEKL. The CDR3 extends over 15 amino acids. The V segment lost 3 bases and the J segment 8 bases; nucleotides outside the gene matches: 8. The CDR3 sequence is CASSQTTGGGEKLFF. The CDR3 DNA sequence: TGCGCCAGCAGCCAGACTACAGGGGGTGGCGAAAAACTGTTTTTT.

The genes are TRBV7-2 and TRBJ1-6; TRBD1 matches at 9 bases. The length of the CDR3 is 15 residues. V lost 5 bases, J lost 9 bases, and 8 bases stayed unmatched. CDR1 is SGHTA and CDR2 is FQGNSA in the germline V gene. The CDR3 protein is CASSLRGQGSSPLHF. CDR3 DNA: TGTGCCAGCAGCCTTAGGGGACAGGGAAGTTCACCCCTCCACTTT.

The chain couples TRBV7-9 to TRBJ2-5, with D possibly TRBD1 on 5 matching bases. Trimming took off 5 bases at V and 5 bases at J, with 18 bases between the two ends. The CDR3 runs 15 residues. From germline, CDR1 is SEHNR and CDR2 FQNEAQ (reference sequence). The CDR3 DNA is TGTGCCAGCAGCCAAAGGGATAGGGGTCTGGAGACCCAGTACTTC. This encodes CASSQRDRGLETQYF.

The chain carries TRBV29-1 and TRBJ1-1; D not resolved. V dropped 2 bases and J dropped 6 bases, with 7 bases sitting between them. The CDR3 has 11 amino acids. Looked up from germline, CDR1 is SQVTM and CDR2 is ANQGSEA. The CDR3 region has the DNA TGCAGCGTTGAACCTGGCGCTGAAGCTTTCTTT. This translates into CSVEPGAEAFF.

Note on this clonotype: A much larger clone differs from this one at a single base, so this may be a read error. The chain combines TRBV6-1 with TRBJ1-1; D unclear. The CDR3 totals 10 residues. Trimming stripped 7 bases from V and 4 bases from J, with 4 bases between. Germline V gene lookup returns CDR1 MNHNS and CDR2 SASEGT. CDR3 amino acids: CASIFTEAFF. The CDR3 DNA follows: TGTGCCAGCATTTTCACTGAAGCTTTCTTT.

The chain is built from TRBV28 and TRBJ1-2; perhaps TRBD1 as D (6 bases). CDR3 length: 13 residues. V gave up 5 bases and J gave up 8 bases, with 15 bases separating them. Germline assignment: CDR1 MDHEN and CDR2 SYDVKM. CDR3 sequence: CASSVHRVGGYTF. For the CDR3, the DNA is TGTGCCAGCAGTGTCCACAGGGTAGGAGGCTACACCTTC.

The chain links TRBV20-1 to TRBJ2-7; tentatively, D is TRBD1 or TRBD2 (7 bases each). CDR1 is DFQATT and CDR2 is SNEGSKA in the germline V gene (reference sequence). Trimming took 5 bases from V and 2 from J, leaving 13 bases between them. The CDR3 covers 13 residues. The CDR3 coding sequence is TGCAGTGCTGAGACAGGGACTACCTACGAGCAGTACTTC. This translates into CSAETGTTYEQYF.

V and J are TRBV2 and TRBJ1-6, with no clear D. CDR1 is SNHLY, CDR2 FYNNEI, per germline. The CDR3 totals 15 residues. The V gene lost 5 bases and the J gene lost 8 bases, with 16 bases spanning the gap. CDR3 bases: TGTGCCAGCAGTCCATGGTCCTGGTGGGATTCACCCCTCCACTTT. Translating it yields CASSPWSWWDSPLHF.

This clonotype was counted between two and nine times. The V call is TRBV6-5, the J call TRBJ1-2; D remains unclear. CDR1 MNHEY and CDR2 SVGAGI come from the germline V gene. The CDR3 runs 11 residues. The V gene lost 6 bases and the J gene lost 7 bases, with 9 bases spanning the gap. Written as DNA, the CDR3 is TGTGCCAGCAGCGCAGGCAGTGGCTACACCTTC. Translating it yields CASSAGSGYTF.

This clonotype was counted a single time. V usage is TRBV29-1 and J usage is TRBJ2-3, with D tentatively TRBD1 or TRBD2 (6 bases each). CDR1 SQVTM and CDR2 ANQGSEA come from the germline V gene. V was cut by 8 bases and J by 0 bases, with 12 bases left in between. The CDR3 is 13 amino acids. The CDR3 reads CSTTGTSTDTQYF. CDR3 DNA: TGCAGCACTACAGGGACTAGCACAGATACGCAGTATTTT.

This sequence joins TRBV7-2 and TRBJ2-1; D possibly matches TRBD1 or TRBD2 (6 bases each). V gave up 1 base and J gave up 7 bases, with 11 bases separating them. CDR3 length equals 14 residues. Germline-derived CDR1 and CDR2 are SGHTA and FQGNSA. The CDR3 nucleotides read TGTGCCAGCAGCTTAGTTACGGGGGCGAATGAGCAGTTCTTC. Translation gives CASSLVTGANEQFF. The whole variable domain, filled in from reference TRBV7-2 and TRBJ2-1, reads GAGVSQSPSNKVTEKGKDVELRCDPISGHTALYWYRQSLGQGLEFLIYFQGNSAPDKSGLPSDRFSAERTGGSVSTLTIQRTQQEDSAVYLCASSLVTGANEQFFGPGTRLTVL.

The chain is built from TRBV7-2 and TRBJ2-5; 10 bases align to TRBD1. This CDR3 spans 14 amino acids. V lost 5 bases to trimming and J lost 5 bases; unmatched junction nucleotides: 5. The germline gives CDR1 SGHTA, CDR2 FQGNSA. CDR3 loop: CASSRQGAEETQYF. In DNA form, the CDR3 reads TGTGCCAGCAGCAGACAGGGGGCCGAGGAGACCCAGTACTTC.

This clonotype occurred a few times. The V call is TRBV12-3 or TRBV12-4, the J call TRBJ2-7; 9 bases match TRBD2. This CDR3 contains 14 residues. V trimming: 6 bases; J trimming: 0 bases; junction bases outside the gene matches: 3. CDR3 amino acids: CASSRSGSSYEQYF. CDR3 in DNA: TGTGCCAGCAGCCGTAGCGGGAGCTCCTACGAGCAGTACTTC.

The CDR3 reads CASSYSSGIRDEQYF. The CDR3 nucleotides are TGTGCCAGCAGTTACTCGTCCGGCATTCGGGACGAGCAGTACTTC. The chain has TRBV6-2 or TRBV6-3 and TRBJ2-7; D not certain. CDR3 length: 15 amino acids. Germline CDR1 and CDR2: MNHEY and SVGEGT. Deletions cut 0 bases from V and 5 bases from J, with 14 bases between.

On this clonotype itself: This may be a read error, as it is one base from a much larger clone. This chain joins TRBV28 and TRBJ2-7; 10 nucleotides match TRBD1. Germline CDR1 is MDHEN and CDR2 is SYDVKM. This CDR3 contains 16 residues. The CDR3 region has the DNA TGTGCCAGCCCCCCGACAGGGGGCCAAACGGCCTACAAGCAGTACTTC. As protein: CASPPTGGQTAYKQYF. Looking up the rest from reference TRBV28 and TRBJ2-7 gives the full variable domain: DVKVTQSSRYLVKRTGEKVFLECVQDMDHENMFWYRQDPGLGLRLIYFSYDVKMKEKGDIPEGYSVSREKKERFSLILESASTNQTSMYLCASPPTGGQTAYKQYFGPGTRLTVT.